The T cell receptor (beta chain) under discussion was sequenced for a study of cytomegalovirus exposure and HLA in healthy donors. Germline CDR1 LNHDA, CDR2 SQIVND (reference sequence). Trimming took off 4 bases at V and 1 base at J, with 14 bases between the two ends. This CDR3 has 16 amino acids. 13 Jbeta primers and 60 Vbeta primers were used for the PCR. The repertoire was sequenced with immunoSEQ multiplex PCR; TCRdb's copy has only in-frame clones and lacks some. The table has some 150,000 clones, about 84% seen once. The receptor was isolated from a man aged 50 to 60 in good health and CMV-seronegative. This chain links TRBV19 with TRBJ1-5; tentatively, D is TRBD1 (5 bases). Sequenced material: PBMCs. CDR3 nucleotides: TGTGCCAGTAGTAGGGGGGATTTTGGGAGCAATCAGCCCCAGCATTTT. Protein sequence: CASSRGDFGSNQPQHF.